This TCR beta chain was profiled in a study of T-cell memory formation after mild COVID-19. This clonotype has at least ten counts. TCRdb passed the 5' RACE reads through MiXCR, listing each CDR3 protein once. The table includes roughly 510,000 distinct CDR3 sequences, 15% to 20% detected once. V was clipped by 4 bases and J by 1 base, with 9 bases between them. The CDR3 consists of 14 residues. The chain links TRBV12-3 or TRBV12-4 to TRBJ2-3; perhaps TRBD1 as D (6 bases). The TCR sequence derives from an adult woman who had mild COVID-19 (a few samples of this study predate the infection). Cell type and time point are not known. Sequencing used PBMCs or a T cell subset sorted from them (not recorded which). The CDR3: CASSSGAGTDTQYF. For the CDR3, the DNA is TGTGCCAGCAGTTCAGGGGCGGGCACAGATACGCAGTATTTT.